This T cell receptor beta chain was sequenced during a study of T cell responses to AZD1222 COVID-19 vaccine (dated by TCRdb to the early 2020s). About the study as a whole: TCR sequencing covered 230 or so trial participants: 200 to 210 given two doses of AZD1222 and 26 given two doses of MenACWY control vaccine. Trial participants were enrolled by age into 18-55, 56-69 and 70-plus year subgroups, with about 150, 27 and 61 TCR-sequenced participants respectively. Study-level results and caveats: In the small 56-69-year group, the increase in depth fell short of significance, most likely because of low power. No day 14 peak-response samples were available, so repertoires were characterized only after the peak T cell response. Reportedly, close to half of the unique spike-specific TCRs recognized epitopes lying outside the regions that are mutated in the B.1.351 and B.1.1.7 variants. Spike-specific TCR breadth and depth rose significantly after two AZD1222 doses compared with day 0 and with MenACWY recipients. The vaccine-associated CD4 TCRs covered the entire spike protein, and the dominant responses fell in regions 160-218 and 743-854. Most participants were white British and females outnumbered males, and the authors suggested that clonal diversity may have been underestimated. Conclusions about previously exposed vaccinees were limited because only six AZD1222 recipients were SARS-CoV-2 seropositive at baseline.

A remark on this clone: The specificity of this receptor is unknown. Base quality data are lacking; no much larger clone is found one base away.

The CDR3 regions of human TCRbeta chains were analyzed by immunosequencing. The authors' analysis ran thus. TCRs in the repertoires were matched against a reference library of SARS-CoV-2-specific TCRs that had been generated with the MIRA antigen-specificity platform. Breadth was defined as the fraction of unique TCRs that were SARS-CoV-2-associated, and depth was defined as the fraction of total T cells that were SARS-CoV-2-associated. Using the MIRA data, each spike-specific TCR was assigned both to the spike region to which the TCR was reactive and to a CD4 or CD8 class. Log10-transformed breadth and depth values were compared by one-way ANOVA with Sidak's multiple comparisons tests. The table was pulled from immuneACCESS by TCRdb, which kept in-frame rearrangements only. Such tables lose some clones; where checked, under half of the loss comes from unresolved V genes, and the rest has no known cause. V, J and clone size are those of that table, while D and trimming were read from the DNA. For this sample there are about 180,000 clones; about 86% appear just once. The ten most abundant clones make up approximately 10% of the sample.

The time point label, read with the paper, signifies: about 28 days (+/-7) after the second vaccine dose. AZD1222 recipients whose second dose came at about 4 weeks and those whose second dose came at about 12 weeks were combined into one group, since spike-specific TCR depth and breadth did not differ between the two schedules. Samples from vaccinated people were obtained from the UK trials COV001 and COV002, which included a single-blind randomized controlled phase 2/3 trial of AZD1222 (ChAdOx1 nCoV-19) in healthy adults. For TCRbeta chain sequencing, PBMC samples from trial participants were taken at day 0 and at day 28 after the second dose. Spanning cysteine to phenylalanine, the CDR3 consists of 13 amino acids. Left in the record is the CDR3 DNA by itself, 39 bases read in frame from the first base. As encoded in the germline V gene, CDR1 is MNHNS while CDR2 is SASEGT. The junction carries 6 bases between V and J, which are trimmed by 3 bases and 3 bases respectively.

Material: peripheral blood, obtained 28 days after the second AZD1222 dose. This receptor was taken from an adult who received the AZD1222 COVID-19 vaccine. The V and J genes are TRBV6-1 and TRBJ1-3; no D gene call is confident. Here the CDR3 is given as CASSDDYGNTIYF. The DNA sequence is as follows: TGTGCCAGCAGTGACGACTATGGAAACACCATATATTTT.